This TCR beta chain was recovered during a study of shared clonotypes between healthy human individuals. Study-level information: Sampling drew on donors who were a couple of women and a few men aged 18 to 49. General study findings and limits: The rarefaction results pointed to incomplete sorted-subset sequencing despite large depth.

V was clipped by 1 base and J by 6 bases, with 4 bases between them. From germline, CDR1 is LNHNV and CDR2 YYDKDF (reference sequence). The CDR3 is made up of 12 amino acids. On this clone itself: The antigen remains unidentified.

Naive CD4+ cells were CD45RA-selected; the remaining cells were memory. Assay: immunoSEQ multiplex PCR; the TCRdb copy retains only in-frame clones and omits some. The profile covers fewer than 2.5 million clones, with roughly 93% appearing a single time and 0.36% taken by the ten largest. The chain is built from TRBV15 and TRBJ2-1; D call uncertain. The sequenced sample was naive CD4+ T cells from PBMCs. The subset was: CD45RA+ positively selected. The sequence derives from a man aged 18 to 29 in good health. Some clones in this sample may be carry-over from other donors' samples. CDR3 in DNA: TGTGCCACCAGCAGAGCCCCCAATGAGCAGTTCTTC. As protein: CATSRAPNEQFF. The whole variable domain, filled in from reference TRBV15 and TRBJ2-1, reads DAMVIQNPRYQVTQFGKPVTLSCSQTLNHNVMYWYQQKSSQAPKLLFHYYDKDFNNEADTPDNFQSRRPNTSFCFLDIRSPGLGDTAMYLCATSRAPNEQFFGPGTRLTVL.